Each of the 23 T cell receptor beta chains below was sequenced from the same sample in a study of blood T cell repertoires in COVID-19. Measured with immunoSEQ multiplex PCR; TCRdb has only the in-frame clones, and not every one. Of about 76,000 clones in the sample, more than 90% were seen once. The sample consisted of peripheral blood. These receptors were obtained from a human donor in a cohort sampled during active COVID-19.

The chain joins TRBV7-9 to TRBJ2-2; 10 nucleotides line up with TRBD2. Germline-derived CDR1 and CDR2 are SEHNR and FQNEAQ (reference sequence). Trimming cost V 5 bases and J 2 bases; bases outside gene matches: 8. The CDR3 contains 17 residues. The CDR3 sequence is CASSKISSGGNTGELFF. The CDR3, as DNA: TGTGCCAGCAGCAAAATCTCTAGCGGGGGTAACACCGGGGAGCTGTTTTTT.

The CDR3 loop reads CASSFMTSASYNEQFF. In DNA, the CDR3 is TGCGCCAGCAGCTTCATGACTAGCGCTTCCTACAATGAGCAGTTCTTC. The chain uses TRBV5-1 and TRBJ2-1; TRBD2 matches 8 bases. This CDR3 comprises 16 residues. From germline, CDR1 is SGHRS and CDR2 YFSETQ. The ends lost 2 bases at V and 1 base at J; junction bases unmatched: 5.

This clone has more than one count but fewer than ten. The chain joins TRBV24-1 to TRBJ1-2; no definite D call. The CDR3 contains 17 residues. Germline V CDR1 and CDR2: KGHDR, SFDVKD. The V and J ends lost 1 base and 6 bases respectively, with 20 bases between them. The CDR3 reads CATSDLSPIEGVNGYTF. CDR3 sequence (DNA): TGTGCCACCAGTGATTTATCCCCAATAGAGGGTGTCAATGGCTACACCTTC.

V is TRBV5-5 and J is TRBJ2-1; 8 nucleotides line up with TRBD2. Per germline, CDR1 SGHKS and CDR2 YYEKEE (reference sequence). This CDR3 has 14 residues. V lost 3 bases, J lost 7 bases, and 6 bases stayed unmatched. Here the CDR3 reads CASSYPGLGNEQFF. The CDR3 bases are TGTGCCAGCAGCTATCCGGGACTAGGGAATGAGCAGTTCTTC.

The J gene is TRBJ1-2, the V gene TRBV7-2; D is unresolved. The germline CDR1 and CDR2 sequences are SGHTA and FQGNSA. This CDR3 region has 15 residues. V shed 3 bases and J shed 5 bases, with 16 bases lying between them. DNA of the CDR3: TGTGCCAGCAGCTTGGGCACCGGCGCTTATTATGGCTACACCTTC. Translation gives CASSLGTGAYYGYTF.

The CDR3 sequence is CASKMTGESSYNEQFF. In DNA, the CDR3 is TGTGCCAGCAAGATGACGGGGGAAAGCTCCTACAATGAGCAGTTCTTC. The chain recombines TRBV27 with TRBJ2-1, with TRBD2 as a possible D gene (6 bases). The germline gives CDR1 MNHEY, CDR2 SMNVEV (reference sequence). V dropped 7 bases and J dropped 0 bases, with 16 bases sitting between them. CDR3 length: 16 residues.

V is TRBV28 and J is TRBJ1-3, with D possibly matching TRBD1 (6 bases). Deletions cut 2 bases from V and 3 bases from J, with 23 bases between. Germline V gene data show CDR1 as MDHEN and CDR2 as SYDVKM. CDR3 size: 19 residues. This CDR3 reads CASSLSGPQGSLVGNTIYF. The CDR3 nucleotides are TGTGCCAGCAGTTTAAGTGGCCCCCAGGGGTCCCTCGTTGGAAACACCATATATTTT.

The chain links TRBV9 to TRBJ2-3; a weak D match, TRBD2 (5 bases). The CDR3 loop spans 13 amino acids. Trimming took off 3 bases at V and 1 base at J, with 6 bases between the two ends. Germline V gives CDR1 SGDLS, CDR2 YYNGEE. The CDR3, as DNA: TGTGCCAGCAGCGCCGGGGGCACAGATACGCAGTATTTT. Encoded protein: CASSAGGTDTQYF.

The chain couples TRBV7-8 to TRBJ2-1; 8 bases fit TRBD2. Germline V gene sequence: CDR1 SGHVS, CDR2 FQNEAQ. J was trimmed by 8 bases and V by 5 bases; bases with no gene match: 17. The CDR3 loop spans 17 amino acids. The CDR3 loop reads CASSAGPSGSIKDEQFF. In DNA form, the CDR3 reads TGTGCCAGCAGCGCAGGTCCCAGCGGGAGTATCAAGGATGAGCAGTTCTTC.

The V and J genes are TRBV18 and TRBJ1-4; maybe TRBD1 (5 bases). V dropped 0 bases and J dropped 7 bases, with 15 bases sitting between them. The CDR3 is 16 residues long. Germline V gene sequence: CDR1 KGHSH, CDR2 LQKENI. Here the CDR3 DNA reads TGTGCCAGCTCACCACCGGTTCAGGGTTTTGTTGAAAAACTGTTTTTT. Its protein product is CASSPPVQGFVEKLFF.

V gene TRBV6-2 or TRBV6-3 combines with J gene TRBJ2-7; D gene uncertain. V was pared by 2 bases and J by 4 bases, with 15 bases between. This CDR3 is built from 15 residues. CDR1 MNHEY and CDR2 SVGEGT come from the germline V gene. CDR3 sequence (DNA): TGTGCCAGCAGTTACGCCCGGCGGCAGCCTTACGAGCAGTACTTC. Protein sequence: CASSYARRQPYEQYF.

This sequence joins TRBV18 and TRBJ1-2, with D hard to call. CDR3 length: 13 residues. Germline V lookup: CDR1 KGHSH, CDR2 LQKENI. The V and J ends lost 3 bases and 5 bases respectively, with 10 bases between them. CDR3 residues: CASSPPGDYGYTF. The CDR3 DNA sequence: TGTGCCAGCTCACCCCCCGGGGATTATGGCTACACCTTC.

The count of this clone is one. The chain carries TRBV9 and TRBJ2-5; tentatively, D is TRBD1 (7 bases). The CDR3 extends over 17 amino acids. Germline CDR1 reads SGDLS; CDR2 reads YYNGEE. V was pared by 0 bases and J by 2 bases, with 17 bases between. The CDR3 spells CASSVGAGGTEQETQYF. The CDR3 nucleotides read TGTGCCAGCAGCGTAGGTGCAGGAGGGACAGAGCAAGAGACCCAGTACTTC.

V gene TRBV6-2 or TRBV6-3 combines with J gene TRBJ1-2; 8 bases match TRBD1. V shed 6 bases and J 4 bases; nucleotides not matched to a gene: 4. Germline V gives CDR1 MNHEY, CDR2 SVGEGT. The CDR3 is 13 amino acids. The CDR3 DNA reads TGTGCCAGCAGCCGACAGGGGAGCTATGGCTACACCTTC. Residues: CASSRQGSYGYTF.

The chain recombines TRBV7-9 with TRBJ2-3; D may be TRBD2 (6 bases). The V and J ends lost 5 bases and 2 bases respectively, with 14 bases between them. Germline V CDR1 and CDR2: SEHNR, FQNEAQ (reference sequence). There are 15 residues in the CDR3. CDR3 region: CASSHRWGDTDTQYF. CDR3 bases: TGTGCCAGCAGCCACCGATGGGGGGACACAGATACGCAGTATTTT.

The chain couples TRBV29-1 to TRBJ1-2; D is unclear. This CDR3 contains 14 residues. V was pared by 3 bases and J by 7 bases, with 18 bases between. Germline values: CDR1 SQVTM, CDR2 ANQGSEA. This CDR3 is CSVEARYVGGGYTF. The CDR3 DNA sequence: TGCAGCGTTGAGGCTCGATACGTCGGCGGTGGCTACACCTTC.

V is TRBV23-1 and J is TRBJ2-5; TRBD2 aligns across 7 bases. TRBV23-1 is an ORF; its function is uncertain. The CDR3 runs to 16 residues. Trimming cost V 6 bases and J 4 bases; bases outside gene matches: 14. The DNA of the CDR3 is TGCGCCAGCAGCTGGGGAGGGGCCCTCCGGGTAGAGACCCAGTACTTC. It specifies CASSWGGALRVETQYF.

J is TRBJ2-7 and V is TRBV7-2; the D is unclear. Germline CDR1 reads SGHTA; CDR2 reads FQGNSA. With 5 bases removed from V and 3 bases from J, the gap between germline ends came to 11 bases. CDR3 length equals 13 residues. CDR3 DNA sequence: TGTGCCAGCAGCCCAGGTCCGGTCTACGAGCAGTACTTC. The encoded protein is CASSPGPVYEQYF.

CDR3 nucleotides: TGCGCCAGCAGCCAAGTACCCTCTACCACTGGAAACACCATATATTTT. Encoded protein: CASSQVPSTTGNTIYF. V usage is TRBV4-1 and J usage is TRBJ1-3; D not certain. Trimming took 1 base from V and 2 from J, leaving 12 bases between them. The germline V gene encodes CDR1 MGHRA and CDR2 YSYEKL. CDR3 length equals 16 residues.

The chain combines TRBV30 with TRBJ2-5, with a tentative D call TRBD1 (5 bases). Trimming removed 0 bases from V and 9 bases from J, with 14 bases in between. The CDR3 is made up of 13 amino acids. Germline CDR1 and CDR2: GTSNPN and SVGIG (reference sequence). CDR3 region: CAWSVPALGAQYF. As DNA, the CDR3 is TGTGCCTGGAGTGTACCGGCCTTAGGGGCCCAGTACTTC.

The CDR3 region is CASSKGQGLDGYTF. CDR3 coding DNA: TGTGCCAGCAGCAAAGGACAGGGTTTGGATGGCTACACCTTC. This rearrangement joins TRBV7-2 to TRBJ1-2, with 8 positions matching TRBD1. The length of the CDR3 is 14 residues. Germline V gene lookup returns CDR1 SGHTA and CDR2 FQGNSA. The V gene end was trimmed by 5 bases and the J gene end by 6 bases; junction bases not matched to a gene: 8.

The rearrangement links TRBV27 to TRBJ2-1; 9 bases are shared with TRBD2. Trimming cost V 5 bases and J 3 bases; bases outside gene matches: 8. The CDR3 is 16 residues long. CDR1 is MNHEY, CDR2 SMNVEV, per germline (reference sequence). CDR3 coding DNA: TGTGCCAGCAGTCTGCGGGCGGGAGGGTACTACAATGAGCAGTTCTTC. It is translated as CASSLRAGGYYNEQFF.

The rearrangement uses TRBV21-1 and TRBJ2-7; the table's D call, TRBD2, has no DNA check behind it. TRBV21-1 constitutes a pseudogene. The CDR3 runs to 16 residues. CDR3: CASSKFGSGRLYEQYF. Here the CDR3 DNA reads TGTGCCAGCAGCAAATTCGGTAGCGGGCGGCTCTACGAGCAGTACTTC.